These 13 T cell receptor beta chains originate from one sample sequenced in a study of cytomegalovirus exposure and HLA in healthy donors. PCR primers comprised 60 Vbeta and 13 Jbeta primers. Sequencing used immunoSEQ multiplex PCR; TCRdb keeps in-frame clones, though not all of them. The sample carries some 170,000 clones, about three quarters recorded once. Sample: PBMCs. The origin of the receptors is a man aged 35 to 55 in good health and CMV-seropositive.

This clone came up a few times. The same CDR3 also results from other DNA sequences found in this sample. The chain combines TRBV9 with TRBJ1-5; D ambiguous. Germline loops: CDR1 SGDLS, CDR2 YYNGEE. Trimming pared 0 bases from V and 4 bases from J, leaving 5 bases between. The CDR3 consists of 13 residues. The CDR3: CASSVVPNQPQHF. DNA for the CDR3: TGTGCCAGCAGCGTAGTCCCGAATCAGCCCCAGCATTTT. Supplemented by reference TRBV9 and TRBJ1-5, the full variable domain reads DSGVTQTPKHLITATGQRVTLRCSPRSGDLSVYWYQQSLDQGLQFLIQYYNGEERAKGNILERFSAQQFPDLHSELNLSSLELGDSALYFCASSVVPNQPQHFGDGTRLSIL.

In its sample, this clone was seen a few times. The CDR3 DNA reads as TGTGCCAGCAGACGGGCGGGCGTAACCGGGGAGCTGTTTTTT. Amino acids: CASRRAGVTGELFF. V usage is TRBV7-2 and J usage is TRBJ2-2, with a weak D call TRBD2 (5 bases). Germline V gene data show CDR1 as SGHTA and CDR2 as FQGNSA. The CDR3 is made up of 14 amino acids. V dropped 6 bases and J dropped 5 bases, with 13 bases sitting between them. Full variable domain (missing parts from reference TRBV7-2 and TRBJ2-2): GAGVSQSPSNKVTEKGKDVELRCDPISGHTALYWYRQSLGQGLEFLIYFQGNSAPDKSGLPSDRFSAERTGGSVSTLTIQRTQQEDSAVYLCASRRAGVTGELFFGEGSRLTVL.

V gene TRBV6-6 combines with J gene TRBJ1-1; the D gene is possibly TRBD1 (6 bases). Germline CDR1 reads MNHNY; CDR2 reads SVGAGI (reference sequence). This CDR3 has 13 amino acids. With 3 bases removed from V and 8 bases from J, the gap between germline ends came to 13 bases. CDR3 sequence: CASSYRGAIEAFF. In nucleotides, the CDR3 is TGTGCCAGCAGTTATCGGGGGGCAATCGAAGCTTTCTTT.

A few counts support this clone. The DNA is omitted, as the CDR3 cannot be located on it reliably, and the CDR3 follows TCRdb's listing. The J gene is TRBJ2-2, the V gene TRBV13; the table calls TRBD1, which could not be checked here. Per germline, CDR1 PRHDT and CDR2 FYEKMQ (reference sequence). Both ends counted, the CDR3 spans 15 residues. The CDR3 sequence is CASSLPGQYFGELFF.

V is TRBV11-2 and J is TRBJ2-1; 9 bases line up with TRBD1. The CDR3 runs to 15 residues. The germline V gene encodes CDR1 SGHAT and CDR2 FQNNGV. The trim removed 5 bases at V and 7 bases at J, leaving 9 bases unmatched. The CDR3 region has the DNA TGTGCCAGCAGCCCAGGGACAGGGTGGATAAATGAGCAGTTCTTC. Translated, it gives CASSPGTGWINEQFF.

The chain combines TRBV18 with TRBJ1-5; D is undetermined. Germline lookup yields CDR1 KGHSH and CDR2 LQKENI. V shed 2 bases and J shed 7 bases, with 12 bases lying between them. CDR3 size: 14 residues. CDR3 coding DNA: TGTGCCAGCTCACCAACCGGGAGAGGGCAGCCCCAGCATTTT. It yields the protein CASSPTGRGQPQHF.

The chain is built from TRBV19 and TRBJ2-2; tentative D call: TRBD2 (6 bases). The CDR3 length is 15 residues. Germline-derived CDR1 and CDR2 are LNHDA and SQIVND (reference sequence). Trimming stripped 5 bases from V and 7 bases from J, with 17 bases between. The CDR3 reads CASSRLAGFGGELFF. CDR3 bases: TGTGCCAGTAGTCGCCTCGCGGGGTTTGGCGGGGAGCTGTTTTTT.

This clone occurred a few times. The chain recombines TRBV7-6 with TRBJ2-7; D may be TRBD2 (5 bases). The germline V gene has CDR1 SGHVS and CDR2 FNYEAQ. There are 12 residues in the CDR3. V was trimmed by 1 base and J by 12 bases, leaving 13 bases between them. CDR3 in DNA: TGTGCCAGCAGCTTAGGGACTCAAGGGCCGTACTTC. Its translation is CASSLGTQGPYF.

Only a few counts were recorded for this clone. J is TRBJ2-7 and V is TRBV5-1; TRBD1 aligns across 7 bases. J gave up 5 bases and V 7 bases, and 6 bases lay outside the gene matches. The germline gives CDR1 SGHRS, CDR2 YFSETQ. CDR3 size: 12 residues. The CDR3 protein is CASRQGRDEQYF. The DNA for the CDR3 is TGCGCCAGCCGACAGGGAAGGGACGAGCAGTACTTC.

J is TRBJ2-1 and V is TRBV2; D perhaps matches TRBD2 (6 bases). There are 13 residues in the CDR3. Germline-derived CDR1 and CDR2 are SNHLY and FYNNEI. The V end was cut by 3 bases, the J end by 9 bases, with 12 bases between. DNA of the CDR3: TGTGCCAGCAGTGATGGGGCGGGACTTGAGCAGTTCTTC. Its protein product is CASSDGAGLEQFF.

The chain combines TRBV19 with TRBJ1-5, with a weak D call TRBD1 (6 bases). Trimming cost V 4 bases and J 0 bases, with 16 bases left between them. The CDR3 extends over 17 amino acids. Germline assignment: CDR1 LNHDA and CDR2 SQIVND (reference sequence). For the CDR3, the DNA is TGTGCCAGTAGTACTCAGGGGACCTTATATAGCAATCAGCCCCAGCATTTT. Protein: CASSTQGTLYSNQPQHF.

J is TRBJ1-5 and V is TRBV10-2; perhaps TRBD1 as D (6 bases). Germline V lookup: CDR1 WSHSY, CDR2 SAAADI. Trimming left V 4 bases short and J 4 bases short, with 11 bases between. This CDR3 has 14 amino acids. The CDR3 protein is CASSADRFNQPQHF. The CDR3 nucleotides read TGCGCCAGCAGTGCGGACAGATTTAATCAGCCCCAGCATTTT.

The gene calls are TRBV28 and TRBJ2-5; 10 bases match TRBD1. The closer fit of TRBJ2-7 to the DNA end suggests the J call may be wrong. The germline V gene has CDR1 MDHEN and CDR2 SYDVKM. The CDR3 contains 16 residues. CDR3 protein: CASSRGRGTGAYEQYF. The CDR3 DNA follows: TGTGCCAGCAGCCGGGGTCGGGGGACAGGGGCCTACGAGCAGTACTTC.